These 29 T cell receptor beta chains were sequenced from one sample in a study of blood T cell repertoires in COVID-19. Measured with immunoSEQ multiplex PCR; TCRdb has only the in-frame clones, and not every one. The sample lists 25,000 to 35,000 clones, less than 85% occurring once. Sample: peripheral blood. The receptors shown here come from a woman of 80 years or more with acute or convalescent COVID-19.

The chain joins TRBV5-1 to TRBJ2-7, with a possible D match to TRBD1 (5 bases). Looked up from germline, CDR1 is SGHRS and CDR2 is YFSETQ. This CDR3 region has 14 residues. V lost 2 bases, J lost 2 bases, and 11 bases lay in between. The CDR3 sequence: CASSFFQGTYEQYF. The CDR3 DNA reads as TGCGCCAGCAGCTTTTTCCAGGGTACCTACGAGCAGTACTTC. Complete variable domain (other parts from reference TRBV5-1 and TRBJ2-7): KAGVTQTPRYLIKTRGQQVTLSCSPISGHRSVSWYQQTPGQGLQFLFEYFSETQRNKGNFPGRFSGRQFSNSRSEMNVSTLELGDSALYLCASSFFQGTYEQYFGPGTRLTVT.

This sequence joins TRBV9 and TRBJ2-5; 10 bases align to TRBD1. CDR1 SGDLS and CDR2 YYNGEE come from the germline V gene. The CDR3 is made up of 17 amino acids. V dropped 3 bases and J dropped 3; count of bases not matched to a gene: 11. Written as DNA, the CDR3 is TGTGCCAGCAGCGCCGGGGACAGGGGACACTTAAAAGAGACCCAGTACTTC. Protein product: CASSAGDRGHLKETQYF.

This chain joins TRBV18 and TRBJ1-1; D is perhaps TRBD1 (5 bases). This CDR3 contains 15 residues. CDR1 and CDR2 (germline): KGHSH, LQKENI. The V and J ends lost 2 bases and 0 bases respectively, with 10 bases between them. CDR3 region: CASSPTRQMNTEAFF. The CDR3 bases are TGTGCCAGCTCACCAACGAGACAGATGAACACTGAAGCTTTCTTT.

This clone was recorded a few times. The rearrangement links TRBV10-3 to TRBJ1-5; no clear D gene. V lost 8 bases, J lost 0 bases, and 5 bases lay in between. The germline CDR1 and CDR2 sequences are ENHRY and SYGVKD. The CDR3 extends over 12 amino acids. Here the CDR3 reads CAIGGSNQPQHF. CDR3 nucleotides: TGTGCCATCGGAGGTAGCAATCAGCCCCAGCATTTT.

The V gene is TRBV28, the J gene TRBJ1-2, with a tentative D call TRBD1 (6 bases). The CDR3 is made up of 15 amino acids. The ends were cut back, 6 bases at V and 2 bases at J, with 16 bases in the middle. Germline V lookup: CDR1 MDHEN, CDR2 SYDVKM. The CDR3 here is CASRTGGGENYGYTF. The CDR3, as DNA: TGTGCCAGCAGAACCGGCGGGGGCGAGAACTATGGCTACACCTTC.

As to this clone: The germline gene is not matched at one end of the junction; a read error may be the cause. The gene calls are TRBV5-1 and TRBJ2-2, with 9 bases matching TRBD2. Per germline, CDR1 SGHRS and CDR2 YFSETQ. This CDR3 has 16 amino acids. The CDR3: CARSLNRGGAFGELFF. CDR3 in DNA: TGCGCCCGCAGCCTGAATCGCGGGGGGGCCTTCGGGGAGCTGTTTTTT.

The CDR3 loop is CASSQVDRAAEAFF. The CDR3, as DNA: TGCGCCAGCAGCCAAGTAGACAGGGCCGCTGAAGCTTTCTTT. The V and J genes are TRBV4-3 and TRBJ1-1, with 7 bases lining up with TRBD1. Germline CDR1 and CDR2: LGHNA and YSLEER. Losses at the gene ends were 1 base for V and 6 bases for J; bases not matched to a gene: 5. This CDR3 contains 14 residues.

CDR3 sequence reads: CASSRDLVDTQYF. Here the CDR3 DNA reads TGCGCCAGCAGCCGGGACTTGGTAGATACGCAGTATTTT. This chain links TRBV5-1 with TRBJ2-3; possible D gene TRBD2, 6 bases. The germline V and J ends were trimmed by 4 bases and 5 bases, with 11 bases remaining between them. This CDR3 is 13 amino acids long. Germline values: CDR1 SGHRS, CDR2 YFSETQ. Supplemented by reference TRBV5-1 and TRBJ2-3, the full variable domain reads KAGVTQTPRYLIKTRGQQVTLSCSPISGHRSVSWYQQTPGQGLQFLFEYFSETQRNKGNFPGRFSGRQFSNSRSEMNVSTLELGDSALYLCASSRDLVDTQYFGPGTRLTVL.

This clone appeared a single time. The chain is built from TRBV5-4 and TRBJ1-2, with 7 bases matching TRBD1. V was pared by 2 bases and J by 5 bases, with 6 bases of the junction left unmatched. This CDR3 comprises 14 residues. The germline gives CDR1 SGHNT, CDR2 YYREEE (reference sequence). The CDR3, as DNA: TGTGCCAGCAGCTTCACAGGGGCCAGTTATGGCTACACCTTC. Amino acid sequence: CASSFTGASYGYTF.

The chain joins TRBV15 to TRBJ1-5, with a possible D match to TRBD1 (5 bases). The CDR3 covers 15 residues. The germline gives CDR1 LNHNV, CDR2 YYDKDF (reference sequence). Trimming cost V 0 bases and J 6 bases, with 12 bases left between them. The CDR3 loop reads CATSRDGGESQPQHF. CDR3 nucleotide sequence: TGTGCCACCAGCAGAGATGGAGGGGAAAGTCAGCCCCAGCATTTT. Complete variable domain (other parts from reference TRBV15 and TRBJ1-5): DAMVIQNPRYQVTQFGKPVTLSCSQTLNHNVMYWYQQKSSQAPKLLFHYYDKDFNNEADTPDNFQSRRPNTSFCFLDIRSPGLGDTAMYLCATSRDGGESQPQHFGDGTRLSIL.

This clone was seen only once. The chain has TRBV3-1 (or the pseudogene TRBV3-2) and TRBJ2-3, with a tentative D call TRBD2 (5 bases). Between the trimmed V and J ends, which lost 6 bases and 7 bases, there was a span of 11 bases. There are 12 residues in the CDR3. Germline V lookup: CDR1 LGHDT, CDR2 YNNKEL (reference sequence). The CDR3 coding sequence is TGTGCCAGCAGTCCCGGGGTATATACGCAGTATTTT. Protein sequence: CASSPGVYTQYF.

The J gene is TRBJ1-1, the V gene TRBV5-6; D is ambiguous. The germline CDR1 and CDR2 sequences are SGHDT and YYEEEE. Trimming cost V 8 bases and J 5 bases, with 19 bases left between them. This CDR3 contains 14 residues. CDR3 sequence reads: CASIERLSWTEAFF. The CDR3 DNA sequence: TGTGCCAGTATCGAAAGACTTAGTTGGACTGAAGCTTTCTTT.

The chain has TRBV12-3 or TRBV12-4 and TRBJ1-5; D perhaps matches TRBD1 (6 bases). The CDR3 is 13 residues long. V shed 6 bases and J shed 3 bases, with 9 bases lying between them. CDR3 coding DNA: TGTGCCAGCAGCCGACAGGACAATCAGCCCCAGCATTTT. Translation gives CASSRQDNQPQHF.

The rearrangement links TRBV20-1 to TRBJ2-7; 8 nucleotides line up with TRBD1. Germline V gene data show CDR1 as DFQATT and CDR2 as SNEGSKA (reference sequence). Unmatched junction bases numbered 11, after V lost 3 bases and J lost 4 bases. The CDR3 loop spans 15 amino acids. The CDR3 bases are TGCAGTGCTAGTCGTACCTCAGGGGGCCCATACGAGCAGTACTTC. It specifies CSASRTSGGPYEQYF.

The rearrangement links TRBV6-5 to TRBJ1-2; D is unclear. There are 10 residues in the CDR3. The germline CDR1 and CDR2 sequences are MNHEY and SVGAGI. The V gene lost 6 bases and the J gene lost 9 bases, with 8 bases spanning the gap. CDR3 nucleotide sequence: TGTGCCAGCAGCCTACTACGCTACACCTTC. Amino acids: CASSLLRYTF.

The gene calls are TRBV10-2 and TRBJ1-2, with D possibly being TRBD1 (6 bases). V lost 7 bases, J lost 0 bases, and 15 bases lay in between. CDR1 and CDR2 from the germline V gene are WSHSY and SAAADI. The CDR3 runs to 15 residues. CDR3 sequence (DNA): TGCGCCAGCACCCAAGGGACACCTTCTAACTATGGCTACACCTTC. This encodes CASTQGTPSNYGYTF.

The chain is built from TRBV18 and TRBJ2-7; D is perhaps TRBD1 (6 bases). The CDR3 extends over 14 amino acids. CDR1 and CDR2 (germline): KGHSH, LQKENI. Trimming took 6 bases from V and 1 from J, leaving 13 bases between them. In DNA, the CDR3 is TGTGCCAGCTCCCCGACGGACAGTTCCTACGAGCAGTACTTC. Translation: CASSPTDSSYEQYF.

This chain links TRBV19 with TRBJ2-4; 8 bases map to TRBD1. Trimming at V came to 0 bases and at J to 1 base, leaving 14 bases not matched to a gene. The CDR3 length is 20 residues. CDR1 and CDR2 from the germline V gene are LNHDA and SQIVND (reference sequence). CDR3 bases: TGTGCCAGTAGTATAGATCTGGGACAGGCCCCAAAGAGGGCCAAAAACATTCAGTACTTC. Its translation: CASSIDLGQAPKRAKNIQYF.

The V call is TRBV5-1, the J call TRBJ2-3, with TRBD1 matching 7 bases. The length of the CDR3 is 15 residues. The V gene end was trimmed by 3 bases and the J gene end by 3 bases; junction bases not matched to a gene: 7. The V gene's germline CDR1 is SGHRS and CDR2 YFSETQ. For the CDR3, the DNA is TGCGCCAGCAGCTCGTACAGGGGAGTGACAGATACGCAGTATTTT. This codes for CASSSYRGVTDTQYF. The full variable domain, completed using reference TRBV5-1 and TRBJ2-3, is KAGVTQTPRYLIKTRGQQVTLSCSPISGHRSVSWYQQTPGQGLQFLFEYFSETQRNKGNFPGRFSGRQFSNSRSEMNVSTLELGDSALYLCASSSYRGVTDTQYFGPGTRLTVL.

The CDR3: CASAAISNQPQHF. Here the CDR3 DNA reads TGTGCCAGCGCGGCGATTAGCAATCAGCCCCAGCATTTT. The genes are TRBV12-3 or TRBV12-4 and TRBJ1-5; unclear D gene. Trimming took 8 bases from V and 0 from J, leaving 8 bases between them. The CDR3 has 13 residues.

The rearrangement uses TRBV5-1 and TRBJ2-7; TRBD1 matches at 7 bases. The CDR3 length is 15 residues. Per germline, CDR1 SGHRS and CDR2 YFSETQ. V shed 0 bases, J shed 2 bases, and the junction held 5 bases outside the gene matches. The CDR3 DNA reads TGCGCCAGCAGCTTGGGCTCAGGGGGTACCTACGAGCAGTACTTC. Translation gives CASSLGSGGTYEQYF.

The rearrangement uses TRBV9 and TRBJ2-1, with a possible D match to TRBD2 (7 bases). Per the germline V gene, CDR1 is SGDLS and CDR2 is YYNGEE. Trimming stripped 4 bases from V and 8 bases from J, with 19 bases between. The CDR3 is made up of 15 amino acids. As DNA, the CDR3 is TGTGCCAGCAGCCCGAGGGGGGGAGGGATCCATGAGCAGTTCTTC. This codes for CASSPRGGGIHEQFF.

This clone showed up just a few times. This chain connects TRBV19 to TRBJ1-5; 9 nucleotides agree with TRBD1. CDR1 LNHDA and CDR2 SQIVND come from the germline V gene (reference sequence). The CDR3 consists of 13 residues. The J segment lost 11 bases and the V segment lost 0 bases, leaving 2 bases of the junction unmatched. The CDR3 loop reads CASSIDRTGAQHF. DNA for the CDR3: TGTGCCAGTAGTATAGATCGGACAGGGGCCCAGCATTTT.

This chain links TRBV2 with TRBJ2-2; tentative D call: TRBD1 (6 bases). The germline V and J ends were trimmed by 5 bases and 9 bases, with 13 bases remaining between them. CDR3 length: 13 residues. CDR1 and CDR2 (germline): SNHLY, FYNNEI. CDR3 region: CASSPQGTRELFF. CDR3 bases: TGTGCCAGCAGTCCTCAGGGGACCAGGGAGCTGTTTTTT.

The chain couples TRBV28 to TRBJ1-4; no firm D call. With 5 bases removed from V and 5 bases from J, the gap between germline ends came to 6 bases. The germline V gene has CDR1 MDHEN and CDR2 SYDVKM. There are 12 residues in the CDR3. CDR3 sequence: CASSPQNEKLFF. The CDR3 DNA follows: TGTGCCAGCAGTCCCCAGAATGAAAAACTGTTTTTT.

The chain employs TRBV12-3 or TRBV12-4 and TRBJ1-1; perhaps TRBD1 as D (6 bases). The V and J ends lost 5 bases and 4 bases respectively, with 11 bases between them. The CDR3 spans 13 residues. CDR3 coding DNA: TGTGCCAGCAGTGTCAGCAGGGGCACTGAAGCTTTCTTT. This sequence encodes CASSVSRGTEAFF.

The V and J genes are TRBV7-9 and TRBJ1-1; D ambiguous. The CDR3 is made up of 13 amino acids. Germline assignment: CDR1 SEHNR and CDR2 FQNEAQ (reference sequence). Trimming took 3 bases from V and 2 from J, leaving 7 bases between them. The DNA for the CDR3 is TGTGCCAGCAGCTTGGGCAGCAACACTGAAGCTTTCTTT. Translated, it gives CASSLGSNTEAFF.

This clone was recorded a few times. CDR3 residues: CASSPGLANTGELFF. The DNA of the CDR3 is TGTGCCAGCAGCCCGGGACTAGCGAACACCGGGGAGCTGTTTTTT. The rearrangement links TRBV9 to TRBJ2-2, with 8 bases lining up with TRBD2. Germline V CDR1 and CDR2: SGDLS, YYNGEE. J was trimmed by 0 bases and V by 4 bases; bases with no gene match: 2. The CDR3 loop spans 15 amino acids.

The chain couples TRBV6-5 to TRBJ1-2, with TRBD1 as a possible D gene (6 bases). The V gene's germline CDR1 is MNHEY and CDR2 SVGAGI. The CDR3 loop spans 13 amino acids. Trimming pared 0 bases from V and 6 bases from J, leaving 8 bases between. DNA of the CDR3: TGTGCCAGCAGTTACTCTGGGGACAATGGCTACACCTTC. This gives the protein CASSYSGDNGYTF.